A single sample gave rise to the 32 T cell receptor beta chains below, sequenced in a study of cytomegalovirus exposure and HLA in healthy donors. Researchers ran the PCR with 60 Vbeta and 13 Jbeta primers. Some clones are missing from TCRdb's copy, which holds only in-frame ones; the method was immunoSEQ multiplex PCR. The repertoire holds about 140,000 clones, with around 90% as singletons. The source material was PBMCs. The receptors were gathered from a middle-aged woman in good health and CMV-seronegative.

This clone was found a few times. This sequence joins TRBV7-3 and TRBJ2-3; 7 bases align to TRBD1. Germline loops: CDR1 SGHTA, CDR2 FQGTGA. The trim removed 4 bases at V and 4 bases at J, leaving 5 bases unmatched. This CDR3 comprises 14 residues. The CDR3 DNA reads TGTGCCAGCAGCTCAGGACAGGTGTCAGATACGCAGTATTTT. Encoded protein: CASSSGQVSDTQYF.

The gene calls are TRBV25-1 and TRBJ1-4, with a tentative D call TRBD1 (5 bases). Trimming pared 2 bases from V and 7 bases from J, leaving 17 bases between. Germline loops: CDR1 MGHDK, CDR2 SYGVNS. The CDR3 consists of 16 residues. The CDR3 DNA reads TGTGCCAGCAGTGAAGGACGGCTCGGGCAGGGTGAAAAACTGTTTTTT. This sequence encodes CASSEGRLGQGEKLFF. Drawing the rest from reference TRBV25-1 and TRBJ1-4, the complete variable domain is EADIYQTPRYLVIGTGKKITLECSQTMGHDKMYWYQQDPGMELHLIHYSYGVNSTEKGDLSSESTVSRIRTEHFPLTLESARPSHTSQYLCASSEGRLGQGEKLFFGSGTQLSVL.

The CDR3 DNA follows: TGTGCCAGCAGCCGGGACAGGGGGCTCTTCTACGAGCAGTACTTC. Protein sequence: CASSRDRGLFYEQYF. The chain joins TRBV7-8 to TRBJ2-7; 12 bases align to TRBD1. This CDR3 is built from 15 residues. V lost 5 bases, J lost 3 bases, and 5 bases stayed unmatched. Germline V gene data show CDR1 as SGHVS and CDR2 as FQNEAQ.

The chain combines TRBV27 with TRBJ2-3; possibly TRBD1 for D (6 bases). This CDR3 has 14 amino acids. Germline CDR1 reads MNHEY; CDR2 reads SMNVEV (reference sequence). Trimming removed 5 bases at V and 6 bases at J, with 15 bases between. Written as DNA, the CDR3 is TGTGCCAGCAGTGTCACTAGGGGGTGGGATACGCAGTATTTT. Encoded protein: CASSVTRGWDTQYF.

This clone came up a few times. The rearrangement joins TRBV6-5 to TRBJ1-1; TRBD1 matches 8 bases. The V gene end was trimmed by 5 bases and the J gene end by 8 bases; junction bases not matched to a gene: 4. CDR1 and CDR2 from the germline V gene are MNHEY and SVGAGI. There are 12 residues in the CDR3. The CDR3 DNA is TGTGCCAGCAGTAGGGACAGGAGGGAAGCTTTCTTT. Translated: CASSRDRREAFF.

This clone was counted once. J is TRBJ1-3 and V is TRBV11-2; a possible D gene is TRBD1 (5 bases). Germline V gene data show CDR1 as SGHAT and CDR2 as FQNNGV. Trimming removed 4 bases from V and 4 bases from J, with 17 bases in between. The CDR3 has 16 amino acids. In nucleotides, the CDR3 is TGTGCCAGCAGCTGGGGAGGGACGACCATCGGAAACACCATATATTTT. This codes for CASSWGGTTIGNTIYF. Drawing the rest from reference TRBV11-2 and TRBJ1-3, the complete variable domain is EAGVAQSPRYKIIEKRQSVAFWCNPISGHATLYWYQQILGQGPKLLIQFQNNGVVDDSQLPKDRFSAERLKGVDSTLKIQPAKLEDSAVYLCASSWGGTTIGNTIYFGEGSWLTVV.

The chain carries TRBV7-9 and TRBJ1-6, with 8 nucleotides matching TRBD1. V shed 3 bases, J shed 8 bases, and the junction held 0 bases outside the gene matches. The germline V gene has CDR1 SEHNR and CDR2 FQNEAQ (reference sequence). The CDR3 runs 13 residues. CDR3 region: CASSLTGDSPLHF. The CDR3, as DNA: TGTGCCAGCAGCTTGACAGGGGATTCACCCCTCCACTTT.

The CDR3 sequence is CASSLTGGNIQYF. CDR3 DNA: TGTGCCAGCTCATTGACCGGGGGGAACATTCAGTACTTC. The gene calls are TRBV7-2 and TRBJ2-4, with TRBD2 matching 7 bases. Germline assignment: CDR1 SGHTA and CDR2 FQGNSA. The CDR3 runs 13 residues. Germline trimming cut 8 bases from V and 7 bases from J; bases unmatched to any gene: 8. Drawing the rest from reference TRBV7-2 and TRBJ2-4, the complete variable domain is GAGVSQSPSNKVTEKGKDVELRCDPISGHTALYWYRQSLGQGLEFLIYFQGNSAPDKSGLPSDRFSAERTGGSVSTLTIQRTQQEDSAVYLCASSLTGGNIQYFGAGTRLSVL.

Points on this clone: Sequence at one end of the junction differs from germline and may be a read error. The rearrangement joins TRBV7-9 to TRBJ2-1, with D possibly matching TRBD2 (6 bases). Germline lookup yields CDR1 SEHNR and CDR2 FQNEAQ (reference sequence). The length of the CDR3 is 16 residues. The CDR3 nucleotides are TGTTCCAGCAGCTCACCTTGGGGGGTCTACGACAATGAGCAGTTCTTC. This gives the protein CSSSSPWGVYDNEQFF.

This sequence joins TRBV25-1 and TRBJ1-1; D is ambiguous. Deletions cut 0 bases from V and 10 bases from J, with 6 bases between. The CDR3 sequence is 11 residues long. Germline V lookup: CDR1 MGHDK, CDR2 SYGVNS. CDR3 nucleotides: TGTGCCAGCAGTGAATACTCCGGAGCTTTCTTT. Its protein is CASSEYSGAFF.

The V gene is TRBV2, the J gene TRBJ2-2; 10 positions match TRBD1. Germline V gene data show CDR1 as SNHLY and CDR2 as FYNNEI. J lost 4 bases, V lost 8 bases, and 4 bases had no gene match. The CDR3 extends over 14 amino acids. The CDR3 nucleotides read TGTGCCAGCGGGGGACAGGGGAGCACCGGGGAGCTGTTTTTT. Translating it yields CASGGQGSTGELFF.

V is TRBV28 and J is TRBJ2-7, with D possibly matching TRBD1 (6 bases). Germline CDR1 and CDR2: MDHEN and SYDVKM. V was pared by 3 bases and J by 7 bases, with 16 bases between. CDR3 length equals 14 residues. The CDR3 sequence: CASSLGAHGVEQYF. The CDR3 bases are TGTGCCAGCAGTTTGGGGGCCCACGGCGTGGAGCAGTACTTC. Together with reference TRBV28 and TRBJ2-7, the CDR3 gives the full variable domain: DVKVTQSSRYLVKRTGEKVFLECVQDMDHENMFWYRQDPGLGLRLIYFSYDVKMKEKGDIPEGYSVSREKKERFSLILESASTNQTSMYLCASSLGAHGVEQYFGPGTRLTVT.

This clone was detected once. The rearrangement joins TRBV7-9 to TRBJ2-7, with 8 positions matching TRBD1. This CDR3 has 14 amino acids. CDR1 and CDR2 (germline): SEHNR, FQNEAQ (reference sequence). V was clipped by 3 bases and J by 3 bases; unmatched bases: 4. Here the CDR3 DNA reads TGTGCCAGCAGCTTGCAGGGGGCGCTCTACGAGCAGTACTTC. The encoded protein is CASSLQGALYEQYF.

In DNA form, the CDR3 reads TGTGCCAGCAGTTTACTGACAGGATATAGCAATCAGCCCCAGCATTTT. Protein: CASSLLTGYSNQPQHF. The gene calls are TRBV28 and TRBJ1-5; D perhaps matches TRBD1 (6 bases). The CDR3 covers 16 residues. CDR1 MDHEN and CDR2 SYDVKM come from the germline V gene. V was pared by 2 bases and J by 0 bases, with 11 bases between.

This chain connects TRBV19 to TRBJ1-5; weak D call: TRBD1 (6 bases). CDR1 is LNHDA and CDR2 is SQIVND in the germline V gene (reference sequence). The CDR3 extends over 16 amino acids. The ends were cut back, 8 bases at V and 11 bases at J, with 28 bases in the middle. The CDR3 DNA follows: TGTGCCAGTCGGGCTAGTTCGGGGGGCCGCCAATTGGCCCAGCATTTT. This sequence encodes CASRASSGGRQLAQHF.

Here the CDR3 reads CASSLDGSSYEQYF. DNA for the CDR3: TGTGCCAGCAGCCTGGACGGGTCCTCCTACGAGCAGTACTTC. This chain connects TRBV5-6 to TRBJ2-5; D call uncertain. The DNA end favors TRBJ2-7, so the J call may be wrong. This CDR3 comprises 14 residues. Per germline, CDR1 SGHDT and CDR2 YYEEEE.

The count of this clone is one. The CDR3 spells CASSREQPGLAGIEQYF. CDR3 coding DNA: TGCGCCAGCAGCCGAGAACAGCCGGGACTAGCGGGAATCGAGCAGTACTTC. This sequence joins TRBV4-1 and TRBJ2-7; 13 nucleotides align to TRBD2. Germline trimming cut 4 bases from V and 6 bases from J; bases unmatched to any gene: 12. Germline CDR1 and CDR2: MGHRA and YSYEKL. This CDR3 spans 17 amino acids.

This clone appeared a single time. The gene calls are TRBV27 and TRBJ2-3; 9 bases fit TRBD1. This CDR3 spans 16 amino acids. The V segment lost 0 bases and the J segment 1 base; nucleotides outside the gene matches: 2. CDR1 MNHEY and CDR2 SMNVEV come from the germline V gene (reference sequence). CDR3: CASSLSRQGGTDTQYF. Written as DNA, the CDR3 is TGTGCCAGCAGTTTATCTCGACAGGGGGGCACAGATACGCAGTATTTT.

As DNA, the CDR3 is TGCAGCGTTGGTGGGGCCTCCTACAATGAGCAGTTCTTC. This translates into CSVGGASYNEQFF. V and J are TRBV29-1 and TRBJ2-1, with D maybe TRBD1 (5 bases). CDR1 and CDR2 from the germline V gene are SQVTM and ANQGSEA. Deletions cut 4 bases from V and 0 bases from J, with 7 bases between. CDR3 size: 13 residues.

The chain employs TRBV11-2 and TRBJ2-3, with D unclear. CDR1 is SGHAT, CDR2 FQNNGV, per germline. Trimming removed 6 bases at V and 2 bases at J, with 12 bases between. The CDR3 runs 14 residues. CDR3 loop: CASRTLKATDTQYF. CDR3 bases: TGTGCCAGCAGAACCCTAAAAGCCACAGATACGCAGTATTTT.

CDR3 sequence: CASSGGRGGGTDTQYF. The CDR3 DNA follows: TGTGCCAGCAGTGGGGGGAGAGGGGGTGGCACAGATACGCAGTATTTT. V usage is TRBV25-1 and J usage is TRBJ2-3, with D possibly matching TRBD1 (6 bases). Germline CDR1 is MGHDK and CDR2 is SYGVNS. The CDR3 is 16 amino acids. Trimming cost V 4 bases and J 1 base, with 15 bases left between them. Supplemented by reference TRBV25-1 and TRBJ2-3, the full variable domain reads EADIYQTPRYLVIGTGKKITLECSQTMGHDKMYWYQQDPGMELHLIHYSYGVNSTEKGDLSSESTVSRIRTEHFPLTLESARPSHTSQYLCASSGGRGGGTDTQYFGPGTRLTVL.

V usage is TRBV9 and J usage is TRBJ2-2; 12 bases are a match to TRBD2. CDR1 SGDLS and CDR2 YYNGEE come from the germline V gene. This CDR3 spans 17 amino acids. With 4 bases clipped from V and 5 bases from J, the junction kept 9 bases outside the gene matches. The CDR3 DNA reads as TGTGCCAGCAGCCCTACCACTAGCGGGAGGATGACCGGGGAGCTGTTTTTT. It yields the protein CASSPTTSGRMTGELFF. Based on the CDR3 plus reference TRBV9 and TRBJ2-2, the full variable domain is DSGVTQTPKHLITATGQRVTLRCSPRSGDLSVYWYQQSLDQGLQFLIQYYNGEERAKGNILERFSAQQFPDLHSELNLSSLELGDSALYFCASSPTTSGRMTGELFFGEGSRLTVL.

This chain connects TRBV7-6 to TRBJ2-7; the D gene is possibly TRBD1 (6 bases). Germline V gene lookup returns CDR1 SGHVS and CDR2 FNYEAQ. CDR3 length equals 15 residues. V lost 5 bases, J lost 4 bases, and 18 bases lay in between. CDR3 residues: CASSLWARGGYEQYF. For the CDR3, the DNA is TGTGCCAGCAGCCTGTGGGCCAGAGGGGGTTACGAGCAGTACTTC.

The sample holds one count of this clone. V usage is TRBV29-1 and J usage is TRBJ1-1; D call uncertain. This CDR3 is built from 14 residues. Looked up from germline, CDR1 is SQVTM and CDR2 is ANQGSEA. V was cut by 5 bases and J by 2 bases, with 15 bases left in between. CDR3 coding DNA: TGCAGCGTTCCCATGCCCCCGGGTAACACTGAAGCTTTCTTT. This gives the protein CSVPMPPGNTEAFF.

V and J are TRBV6-4 and TRBJ2-3; a possible D gene is TRBD2 (6 bases). This CDR3 is 16 amino acids long. V was cut by 6 bases and J by 2 bases, with 18 bases left in between. CDR1 is MRHNA and CDR2 is SNTAGT in the germline V gene. The CDR3 is CASSPTAGHSTDTQYF. The CDR3 DNA reads TGTGCCAGCAGCCCCACCGCGGGGCATTCCACAGATACGCAGTATTTT.

This chain links TRBV28 with TRBJ1-3, with D perhaps TRBD1 (5 bases). The V and J ends lost 7 bases and 6 bases respectively, with 13 bases between them. Germline-derived CDR1 and CDR2 are MDHEN and SYDVKM. The CDR3 length is 13 residues. Here the CDR3 reads CASTQGTENTIYF. The CDR3, as DNA: TGTGCCAGCACCCAGGGAACCGAAAACACCATATATTTT.

The genes are TRBV7-9 and TRBJ2-5; 9 nucleotides align to TRBD2. CDR3 size: 13 residues. Germline V gene lookup returns CDR1 SEHNR and CDR2 FQNEAQ (reference sequence). The CDR3 region has the DNA TGTTCCTGCGGGGGGGCGAGGGGAGAGACCCAGTACTTC. As protein: CSCGGARGETQYF.

The chain has TRBV5-8 and TRBJ1-1, with a possible D match to TRBD1 (5 bases). Trimming removed 0 bases at V and 11 bases at J, with 14 bases between. This CDR3 has 13 amino acids. The V gene's germline CDR1 is SGHTS and CDR2 YDEGEE. The CDR3 DNA is TGTGCCAGCAGCTTGGTTCGCGGCAGGGTGGCTTTCTTT. Translated: CASSLVRGRVAFF. Full variable domain (outside the CDR3, taken from reference TRBV5-8 and TRBJ1-1): EAGVTQSPTHLIKTRGQQATLRCSPISGHTSVYWYQQALGLGLQFLLWYDEGEERNRGNFPPRFSGRQFPNYSSELNVNALELEDSALYLCASSLVRGRVAFFGQGTRLTVV.

The rearrangement links TRBV20-1 to TRBJ2-1; D not resolved. This CDR3 has 11 amino acids. CDR1 is DFQATT, CDR2 SNEGSKA, per germline (reference sequence). V was trimmed by 5 bases and J by 3 bases, leaving 5 bases between them. The CDR3 DNA sequence: TGCAGTGCTCAGGTCTACAATGAGCAGTTCTTC. This sequence encodes CSAQVYNEQFF.

The gene calls are TRBV7-9 and TRBJ1-5; D is possibly TRBD1 (5 bases). This CDR3 has 14 residues. Germline V gene lookup returns CDR1 SEHNR and CDR2 FQNEAQ (reference sequence). V gave up 3 bases and J gave up 3 bases, with 9 bases separating them. The DNA for the CDR3 is TGTGCCAGCAGCTTCGACAGCCCCAATCAGCCCCAGCATTTT. Its protein product is CASSFDSPNQPQHF.

This chain connects TRBV9 to TRBJ2-7; D is unresolved. V was pared by 0 bases and J by 0 bases, with 7 bases between. Germline CDR1 SGDLS, CDR2 YYNGEE. The CDR3 sequence is 14 residues long. The DNA of the CDR3 is TGTGCCAGCAGCGTAGAAGGAGCCTCCTACGAGCAGTACTTC. Translated: CASSVEGASYEQYF.

This clone was detected a few times. V is TRBV7-9 and J is TRBJ2-2; 7 nucleotides match TRBD2. Per the germline V gene, CDR1 is SEHNR and CDR2 is FQNEAQ (reference sequence). V was clipped by 6 bases and J by 4 bases; unmatched bases: 8. The CDR3 runs 15 residues. The CDR3 DNA reads as TGTGCCAGCAGGCGGGGGAGGGCCGCCACCGGGGAGCTGTTTTTT. Translation gives CASRRGRAATGELFF.